This T cell receptor (beta chain) is drawn from a study of blood T cell repertoires in COVID-19 (dated by TCRdb to about 2020). For context, the study as a whole: Samples covering the acute and convalescent phases of COVID-19 were provided by collaborators in the United States, Italy and Spain. The prospective study material was composed of cDNA or gDNA derived from T cells, B-cell-depleted T cells, or PBMCs. Deeply sampled blood TCRbeta repertoires from subjects exposed to, actively infected with, or recovered from COVID-19 were included in the dataset. A freely available public database, intended as a resource for researchers studying the immune response to SARS-CoV-2, is where the repertoires were released. Samples came from the ongoing ImmuneRACE study (first 160 participants) plus 1,254 subjects from 6 global collaborators. Sample metadata almost always included a de-identified subject ID, COVID-19 status, age in years and sex. Where available, HLA class I and class II types were obtained from metadata supplied by the sample provider rather than from assay-based typing. Summary of the overall study and its limitations: Clinical and demographic metadata were provided uncurated, with the amount varying by source and participant.

The collaborating institutions used their own protocols to collect whole blood in K2EDTA tubes. For TCRbeta analysis, collaborator samples were shipped as frozen whole blood, as isolated PBMCs, or as DNA extracted from either sample type. Note on this clone: There is no known antigen for this receptor. No quality values exist for individual bases; no much larger clone is one base distant.

TCRbeta CDR3 regions were amplified from genomic DNA using the immunoSEQ Assay, a bias-controlled multiplex PCR. The paper's processing steps were these. The number of nucleated cells in each sample was estimated from the amplification of reference gene primers within the assay. Sequence reads were collapsed and filtered to measure the absolute abundance of every unique TCRbeta CDR3 rearrangement. For each sample, productive Simpson clonality was calculated as the square root of Simpson's diversity index over productive rearrangements. The clones in this table, taken by TCRdb from immuneACCESS, are in-frame only. Not every clone is retained; where verified, under half of the shortfall comes from an unresolved V gene, and the cause of the rest is unknown. V, J and clone size reflect that table, while D and trimming were determined from the DNA. This sample holds under 110,000 clones; about four fifths were observed only once. 11% to 15% of the sample is in the top ten clones.

The germline V gene (reference sequence) yields LNHDA for CDR1 and SQIVND for CDR2. There are 12 amino acids in the CDR3, from cysteine to phenylalanine inclusive. Only CDR3 DNA remains: 36 bases, in frame from the first base. V is clipped by 8 bases and J by 4 bases, and the sequence between their germline boundaries is 11 bases long. This clonotype was sampled from a woman between 55 and 75 years old with acute or convalescent COVID-19. The sequenced material came from peripheral blood. The chain is encoded by TRBV19 joined to TRBJ1-2, with the D segment identity uncertain. The DNA sequence follows: TGTGCCAGTGAGGCCAGCAGCTATGGCTACACCTTC. It specifies CASEASSYGYTF.